This T cell receptor beta chain was sequenced in a study of blood T cell repertoires in COVID-19. About the research overall: Samples came from the United States, Italy and Spain, spanning acute and convalescent COVID-19.

V shed 4 bases and J shed 4 bases, with 11 bases lying between them. CDR3 length: 14 amino acids. Germline-derived CDR1 and CDR2 are ENHRY and SYGVKD. Original handling: Reference gene primer amplification yielded estimated nucleated cell counts. Assay: immunoSEQ multiplex PCR; the TCRdb copy retains only in-frame clones and omits some. V, J and clone size are taken as reported in that table, and D and trimming were inferred from the DNA itself. The sample records approximately 72,000 clones, approximately 88% being singletons. The sample taken for sequencing was peripheral blood. The V gene is TRBV10-3, the J gene TRBJ1-5, with no clear D. The TCR sequence derives from a man over 45 with acute or convalescent COVID-19. CDR3 region: CAISGNRVNQPQHF. The CDR3, as DNA: TGTGCCATCAGTGGCAATCGGGTTAATCAGCCCCAGCATTTT.